The 4 T cell receptor beta chains below all came from one sample that was sequenced in a study of OX40 agonist ivuxolimab in advanced cancers. TCRdb keeps only in-frame clones here, not all; method: immunoSEQ multiplex PCR. The sample has roughly 90,000 clones; about 83% are singletons. The sample in question was CD4+ or CD8+ T cells sorted from blood, obtained in a trial of the OX40 agonist ivuxolimab. Receptors originate from an adult with an advanced solid tumor such as melanoma, head and neck, liver or kidney cancer.

V is TRBV28 and J is TRBJ2-5, with D possibly being TRBD1 or TRBD2 (5 bases each). Germline lookup yields CDR1 MDHEN and CDR2 SYDVKM. Deletions cut 7 bases from V and 2 bases from J, with 14 bases between. The CDR3 has 14 amino acids. The CDR3 coding sequence is TGTGCCAGCAAAACGGGTGGGGGACAAGAGACCCAGTACTTC. Its translation is CASKTGGGQETQYF.

The gene calls are TRBV5-1 and TRBJ2-7, with 9 bases matching TRBD1. With 4 bases clipped from V and 1 base from J, the junction kept 3 bases outside the gene matches. Germline CDR1 SGHRS, CDR2 YFSETQ. The CDR3 is 14 residues long. The CDR3 sequence is CASSTGTGSYEQYF. The CDR3 DNA is TGCGCCAGCAGCACCGGGACAGGGTCCTACGAGCAGTACTTC.

The V call is TRBV2, the J call TRBJ2-1; TRBD2 matches at 15 bases. Germline assignment: CDR1 SNHLY and CDR2 FYNNEI. J lost 6 bases, V lost 3 bases, and 0 bases had no gene match. The CDR3 loop spans 15 amino acids. The CDR3 is CASSEGLAGGNEQFF. The CDR3 DNA reads TGTGCCAGCAGTGAGGGACTAGCGGGAGGCAATGAGCAGTTCTTC. The entire variable domain, with the rest obtained from reference TRBV2 and TRBJ2-1, is as follows: EPEVTQTPSHQVTQMGQEVILRCVPISNHLYFYWYRQILGQKVEFLVSFYNNEISEKSEIFDDQFSVERPDGSNFTLKIRSTKLEDSAMYFCASSEGLAGGNEQFFGPGTRLTVL.

V is TRBV5-1 and J is TRBJ1-2; 8 bases match TRBD1. CDR3 size: 14 residues. The germline V gene encodes CDR1 SGHRS and CDR2 YFSETQ. The J segment lost 2 bases and the V segment lost 4 bases, leaving 4 bases of the junction unmatched. The CDR3 DNA reads as TGCGCCAGCAGCGTGGACAGGGTAAACTATGGCTACACCTTC. As protein: CASSVDRVNYGYTF.